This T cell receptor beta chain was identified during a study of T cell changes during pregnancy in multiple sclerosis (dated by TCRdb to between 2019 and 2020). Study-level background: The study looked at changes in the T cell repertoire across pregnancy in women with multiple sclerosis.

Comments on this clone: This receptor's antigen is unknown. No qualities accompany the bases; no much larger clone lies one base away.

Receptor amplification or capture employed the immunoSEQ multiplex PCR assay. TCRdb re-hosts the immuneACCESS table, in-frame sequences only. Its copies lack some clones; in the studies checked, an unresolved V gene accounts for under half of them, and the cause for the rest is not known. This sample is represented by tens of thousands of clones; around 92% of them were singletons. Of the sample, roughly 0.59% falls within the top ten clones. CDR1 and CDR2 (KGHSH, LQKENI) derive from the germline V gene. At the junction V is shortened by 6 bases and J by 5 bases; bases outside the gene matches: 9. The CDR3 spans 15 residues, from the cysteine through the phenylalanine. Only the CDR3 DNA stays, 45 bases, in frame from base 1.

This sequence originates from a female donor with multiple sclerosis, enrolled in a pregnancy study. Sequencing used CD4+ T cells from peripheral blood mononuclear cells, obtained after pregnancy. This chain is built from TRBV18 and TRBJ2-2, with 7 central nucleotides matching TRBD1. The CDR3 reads CASSLDRDRTGELFF. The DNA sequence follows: TGTGCCAGCTCTCTCGACAGGGATCGTACCGGGGAGCTGTTTTTT. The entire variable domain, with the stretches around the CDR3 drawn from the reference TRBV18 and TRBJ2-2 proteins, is NAGVMQNPRHLVRRRGQEARLRCSPMKGHSHVYWYRQLPEEGLKFMVYLQKENIIDESGMPKERFSAEFPKEGPSILRIQQVVRGDSAAYFCASSLDRDRTGELFFGEGSRLTVL.